The next 13 T cell receptor beta chains were all read from a single sample in a study of T cell changes during pregnancy in multiple sclerosis. Clones were sequenced by immunoSEQ multiplex PCR, and TCRdb holds only the in-frame ones, with some missing. The sample contains about 80,000 clones, approximately 90% of which appear only once. This material consisted of peripheral blood, taken before pregnancy. The origin of the receptors is a female donor with multiple sclerosis, enrolled in a pregnancy study.

The CDR3 sequence is CASSEVQGRQETQYF. CDR3 DNA sequence: TGTGCCAGCAGTGAGGTCCAGGGCCGACAAGAGACCCAGTACTTC. The chain combines TRBV2 with TRBJ2-5; perhaps TRBD1 as D (5 bases). Germline V gene lookup returns CDR1 SNHLY and CDR2 FYNNEI. The CDR3 sequence is 15 residues long. V dropped 3 bases and J dropped 2 bases, with 13 bases sitting between them. The entire variable domain, with the rest obtained from reference TRBV2 and TRBJ2-5, is as follows: EPEVTQTPSHQVTQMGQEVILRCVPISNHLYFYWYRQILGQKVEFLVSFYNNEISEKSEIFDDQFSVERPDGSNFTLKIRSTKLEDSAMYFCASSEVQGRQETQYFGPGTRLLVL.

This rearrangement joins TRBV27 to TRBJ1-1, with D unresolved. Trimming left V 7 bases short and J 1 base short, with 10 bases between. Germline-derived CDR1 and CDR2 are MNHEY and SMNVEV (reference sequence). The CDR3 runs 13 residues. The CDR3 loop reads CASTGRSNTEAFF. The CDR3 region has the DNA TGTGCCAGCACGGGGAGGTCGAACACTGAAGCTTTCTTT.

The rearrangement joins TRBV5-1 to TRBJ2-1; 12 positions match TRBD2. The CDR3 has 15 amino acids. V was pared by 2 bases and J by 4 bases, with 1 base of the junction left unmatched. Per the germline V gene, CDR1 is SGHRS and CDR2 is YFSETQ. The CDR3 reads CASSFGTSGYNEQFF. CDR3 nucleotide sequence: TGCGCCAGCAGCTTCGGGACTAGCGGGTACAATGAGCAGTTCTTC.

The chain is built from TRBV27 and TRBJ1-3, with D maybe TRBD1 (5 bases). CDR3 length equals 13 residues. V dropped 4 bases and J dropped 7 bases, with 11 bases sitting between them. Germline V CDR1 and CDR2: MNHEY, SMNVEV (reference sequence). The CDR3 coding sequence is TGTGCCAGCAGTTCCACAGGTCGCAACACCATATATTTT. The encoded protein is CASSSTGRNTIYF.

The rearrangement uses TRBV6-6 and TRBJ1-1; weak D call: TRBD1 (5 bases). This CDR3 comprises 13 residues. Trimming pared 6 bases from V and 4 bases from J, leaving 12 bases between. The V gene's germline CDR1 is MNHNY and CDR2 SVGAGI (reference sequence). The CDR3 loop reads CASSPQGFTEAFF. CDR3 bases: TGTGCCAGCAGCCCCCAGGGTTTCACTGAAGCTTTCTTT.

The chain joins TRBV27 to TRBJ1-4; 8 nucleotides agree with TRBD1. CDR3 size: 16 residues. Germline CDR1 reads MNHEY; CDR2 reads SMNVEV (reference sequence). The V segment lost 5 bases and the J segment 5 bases; nucleotides outside the gene matches: 10. CDR3 loop: CASSTTFDRGNEKLFF. The CDR3 DNA sequence: TGTGCCAGCAGTACAACCTTCGACAGGGGAAATGAAAAACTGTTTTTT.

On this clone itself: At one of its ends the junction is not consistent with the germline gene, which may arise from a read error. V usage is TRBV5-4 and J usage is TRBJ2-7; TRBD2 matches at 10 bases. This CDR3 is 12 amino acids long. Looked up from germline, CDR1 is SGHNT and CDR2 is YYREEE (reference sequence). The CDR3 protein is CASSSTSGFFRF. The CDR3 nucleotides are TGTGCCAGCAGCTCGACTAGCGGGTTCTTTCGCTTC.

The genes are TRBV6-5 and TRBJ2-1, with 10 bases lining up with TRBD2. Per germline, CDR1 MNHEY and CDR2 SVGAGI. V shed 1 base, J shed 9 bases, and the junction held 9 bases outside the gene matches. The CDR3 sequence is 16 residues long. CDR3 bases: TGTGCCAGCAGTTACTTACTAGCGGGAAGGTGGAGTGAGCAGTTCTTC. Its protein product is CASSYLLAGRWSEQFF.

The genes are TRBV28 and TRBJ2-7; D perhaps matches TRBD1 (5 bases). V lost 6 bases, J lost 6 bases, and 15 bases lay in between. There are 13 residues in the CDR3. Germline V gene sequence: CDR1 MDHEN, CDR2 SYDVKM. The CDR3 is CASSLSYRREQYF. CDR3 nucleotide sequence: TGTGCCAGCAGCCTCAGCTACAGGCGCGAGCAGTACTTC.

The chain employs TRBV6-1 and TRBJ2-7; 9 nucleotides line up with TRBD1. After removal of 4 bases from V and 4 bases from J, the junction contained 8 bases not matched to a gene. This CDR3 is 15 amino acids long. Germline CDR1 MNHNS, CDR2 SASEGT. The CDR3 DNA reads TGTGCCAGCAGTGTAAAGGGGACAGGGAAATACGAGCAGTACTTC. As protein: CASSVKGTGKYEQYF.

The V gene is TRBV11-2, the J gene TRBJ2-5; 7 nucleotides match TRBD1. Losses at the gene ends were 5 bases for V and 4 bases for J; bases not matched to a gene: 10. Per the germline V gene, CDR1 is SGHAT and CDR2 is FQNNGV. The CDR3 is 15 amino acids. In DNA, the CDR3 is TGTGCCAGCAGCCAGGCCCAGGGACAGCTAGAGACCCAGTACTTC. It is translated as CASSQAQGQLETQYF.

The chain is built from TRBV28 and TRBJ2-5; D is possibly TRBD1 (7 bases). Trimming took 3 bases from V and 6 from J, leaving 14 bases between them. This CDR3 comprises 14 residues. Germline-derived CDR1 and CDR2 are MDHEN and SYDVKM. CDR3 sequence: CASSFVTGRQTQYF. The CDR3 DNA is TGTGCCAGCAGTTTTGTGACAGGGAGGCAGACCCAGTACTTC.

The chain recombines TRBV29-1 with TRBJ2-7; no definite D call. The CDR3 is 12 residues long. Germline lookup yields CDR1 SQVTM and CDR2 ANQGSEA. The germline V and J ends were trimmed by 5 bases and 2 bases, with 10 bases remaining between them. The CDR3 loop is CSVSTTTYEQYF. CDR3 nucleotide sequence: TGCAGCGTTTCTACAACTACCTACGAGCAGTACTTC.